The T cell receptor (beta chain) described here comes from a study of a mutant IDH1 vaccine in newly diagnosed glioma. Overall study: Vaccines were begun 4-6 weeks after radiotherapy alone, or with temozolomide cycles.

This clone was observed a handful of times. Its antigen is not known. Between the trimmed V and J ends, which lost 3 bases and 3 bases, there was a span of 10 bases. This CDR3 comprises 13 residues. Germline assignment: CDR1 SGHNT and CDR2 YYREEE (reference sequence). The repertoire was sequenced with immunoSEQ multiplex PCR; TCRdb's copy has only in-frame clones and lacks some. Of tens of thousands of clones listed, around 86% are singletons. The sample's time point: week 23, last vaccination. Every vaccination contained 300 ug of the mutant IDH1 20-mer peptide and was paired with topical imiquimod. Each tumor in the donors was a new WHO grade 3 or 4 astrocytoma, IDH1-mutant and ATRX-lost.

The TCR was taken from a man aged 35 to 55 with glioma. J is TRBJ2-7 and V is TRBV5-4; D not certain. The source was PBMCs, collected from a glioma patient whose treatment included an IDH1 peptide vaccine. DNA of the CDR3: TGTGCCAGCAGCTACGGACGGAACTACGAGCAGTACTTC. As protein: CASSYGRNYEQYF.